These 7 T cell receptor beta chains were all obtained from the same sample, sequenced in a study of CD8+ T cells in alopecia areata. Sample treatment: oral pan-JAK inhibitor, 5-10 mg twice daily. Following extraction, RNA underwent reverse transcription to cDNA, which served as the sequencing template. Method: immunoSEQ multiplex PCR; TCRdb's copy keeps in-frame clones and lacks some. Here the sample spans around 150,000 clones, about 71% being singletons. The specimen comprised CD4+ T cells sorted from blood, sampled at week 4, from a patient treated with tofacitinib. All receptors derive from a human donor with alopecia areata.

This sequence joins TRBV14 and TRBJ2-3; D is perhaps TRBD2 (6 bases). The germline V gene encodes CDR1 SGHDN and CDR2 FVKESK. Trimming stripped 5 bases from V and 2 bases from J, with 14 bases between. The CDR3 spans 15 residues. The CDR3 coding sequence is TGTGCCAGCAGCGCCCGAACGGGACTCACAGATACGCAGTATTTT. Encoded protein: CASSARTGLTDTQYF.

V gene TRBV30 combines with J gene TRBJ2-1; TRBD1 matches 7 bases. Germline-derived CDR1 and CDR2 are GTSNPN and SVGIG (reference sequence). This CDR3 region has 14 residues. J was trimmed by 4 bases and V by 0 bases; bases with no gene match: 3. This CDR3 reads CAWSVGTVYNEQFF. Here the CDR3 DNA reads TGTGCCTGGAGTGTGGGGACAGTATACAATGAGCAGTTCTTC.

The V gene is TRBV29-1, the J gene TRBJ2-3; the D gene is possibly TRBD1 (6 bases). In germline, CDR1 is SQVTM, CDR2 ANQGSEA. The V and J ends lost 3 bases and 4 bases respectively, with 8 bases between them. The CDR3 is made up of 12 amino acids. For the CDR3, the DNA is TGCAGCGTTGACGAGGGGGCAGATACGCAGTATTTT. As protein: CSVDEGADTQYF.

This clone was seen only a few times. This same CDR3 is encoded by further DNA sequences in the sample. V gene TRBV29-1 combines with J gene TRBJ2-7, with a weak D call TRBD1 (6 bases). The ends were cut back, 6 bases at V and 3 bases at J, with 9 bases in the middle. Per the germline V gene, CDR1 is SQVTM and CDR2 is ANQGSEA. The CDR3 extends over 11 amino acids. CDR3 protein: CSVLQGYEQYF. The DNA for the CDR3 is TGCAGCGTCCTACAGGGCTACGAGCAGTACTTC.

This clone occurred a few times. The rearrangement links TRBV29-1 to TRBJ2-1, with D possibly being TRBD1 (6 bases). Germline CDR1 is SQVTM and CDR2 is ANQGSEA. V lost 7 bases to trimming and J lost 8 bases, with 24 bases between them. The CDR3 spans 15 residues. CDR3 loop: CSAIAWADQGHEQFF. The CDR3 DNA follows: TGCAGCGCAATAGCTTGGGCAGACCAGGGGCATGAGCAGTTCTTC.

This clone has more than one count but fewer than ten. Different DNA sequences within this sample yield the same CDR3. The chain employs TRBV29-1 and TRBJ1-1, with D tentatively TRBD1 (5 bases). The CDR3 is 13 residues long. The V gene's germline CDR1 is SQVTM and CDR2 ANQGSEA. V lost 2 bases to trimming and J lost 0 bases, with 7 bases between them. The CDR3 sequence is CSVERGLNTEAFF. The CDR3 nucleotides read TGCAGCGTTGAAAGGGGCCTGAACACTGAAGCTTTCTTT. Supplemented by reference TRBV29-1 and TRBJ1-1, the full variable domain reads SAVISQKPSRDICQRGTSLTIQCQVDSQVTMMFWYRQQPGQSLTLIATANQGSEATYESGFVIDKFPISRPNLTFSTLTVSNMSPEDSSIYLCSVERGLNTEAFFGQGTRLTVV.

The CDR3 reads CAWTPTANTGELFF. The DNA for the CDR3 is TGTGCCTGGACCCCGACCGCGAACACCGGGGAGCTGTTTTTT. The chain recombines TRBV30 with TRBJ2-2; D gene uncertain. CDR3 size: 14 residues. The ends were cut back, 4 bases at V and 0 bases at J, with 9 bases in the middle. CDR1 and CDR2 from the germline V gene are GTSNPN and SVGIG (reference sequence).